One and the same sample provided the 27 T cell receptor beta chains below, sequenced in a study of shared clonotypes between healthy human individuals. Libraries were prepared by immunoSEQ multiplex PCR; TCRdb keeps only in-frame clonotypes and omits some of them. The sample contains 2,500,000 or so clones, 93% of which appear only once. The sample comprised naive CD4+ T cells from PBMCs. The subset denotes: CD45RA+ positively selected. These receptors were taken from a man between 18 and 35 years old in good health. Some clones in this sample may be carry-over from other donors' samples.

V and J are TRBV5-1 and TRBJ1-5; maybe TRBD1 (5 bases). V lost 4 bases and J 1 base, leaving 9 bases between the germline ends. This CDR3 comprises 14 residues. Germline V gene sequence: CDR1 SGHRS, CDR2 YFSETQ. The chain's CDR3 is CASSTGESNQPQHF. CDR3 nucleotides: TGCGCCAGCAGCACAGGTGAGAGCAATCAGCCCCAGCATTTT.

A word on this clone: The same CDR3 is also encoded by other DNA sequences in this sample. The V call is TRBV7-2, the J call TRBJ1-3; D unclear. Germline assignment: CDR1 SGHTA and CDR2 FQGNSA. CDR3 length equals 14 residues. Trimming took off 0 bases at V and 0 bases at J, with 3 bases between the two ends. This CDR3 is CASSLAGSGNTIYF. The CDR3 coding sequence is TGTGCCAGCAGCTTAGCAGGCTCTGGAAACACCATATATTTT.

V and J are TRBV7-3 and TRBJ2-1, with 7 bases aligning to TRBD1. V was clipped by 0 bases and J by 7 bases; unmatched bases: 0. Germline loops: CDR1 SGHTA, CDR2 FQGTGA. This CDR3 has 13 residues. This chain's CDR3 is CASSLTQGNEQFF. The CDR3 DNA reads TGTGCCAGCAGCTTAACACAGGGGAATGAGCAGTTCTTC.

Details on this clone: The same CDR3 is also encoded by other DNA sequences in this sample. The J gene is TRBJ1-5, the V gene TRBV28; 9 positions match TRBD1. CDR3 length: 17 amino acids. Germline V gene lookup returns CDR1 MDHEN and CDR2 SYDVKM. The V segment lost 5 bases and the J segment 0 bases; nucleotides outside the gene matches: 8. This chain's CDR3 is CASSLGTGGNSNQPQHF. The CDR3 nucleotides are TGTGCCAGCAGTCTGGGAACAGGGGGCAATAGCAATCAGCCCCAGCATTTT. The full variable domain, its missing parts supplied by reference TRBV28 and TRBJ1-5, is DVKVTQSSRYLVKRTGEKVFLECVQDMDHENMFWYRQDPGLGLRLIYFSYDVKMKEKGDIPEGYSVSREKKERFSLILESASTNQTSMYLCASSLGTGGNSNQPQHFGDGTRLSIL.

This clone was counted a single time. The J gene is TRBJ2-7, the V gene TRBV10-1; 9 bases are a match to TRBD2. The V gene's germline CDR1 is WNHNN and CDR2 SYGVQD (reference sequence). After removal of 7 bases from V and 7 bases from J, the junction contained 8 bases not matched to a gene. The CDR3 totals 13 residues. The DNA of the CDR3 is TGCGCCAGCAATCGGCGGGAGGGGGAAGAGCAGTACTTC. Residues: CASNRREGEEQYF.

The J gene is TRBJ2-1, the V gene TRBV4-2; the D gene is possibly TRBD2 (6 bases). CDR3 size: 16 residues. V lost 4 bases to trimming and J lost 0 bases, with 13 bases between them. CDR1 and CDR2 (germline): LGHNA, YNFKEQ. In DNA, the CDR3 is TGTGCCAGCAGCCCCGTCCTAGCGAGCTCCTACAATGAGCAGTTCTTC. It codes for CASSPVLASSYNEQFF.

This chain joins TRBV21-1 and TRBJ2-5. TRBV21-1 is a pseudogene. This CDR3 contains 18 residues. This chain's CDR3 is CASSFLIGAPRGQETQYF. In DNA, the CDR3 is TGTGCCAGCAGCTTCCTAATTGGGGCCCCGAGGGGCCAAGAGACCCAGTACTTC.

V and J are TRBV28 and TRBJ2-1; 7 bases line up with TRBD2. The CDR3 spans 16 residues. J lost 3 bases, V lost 4 bases, and 9 bases had no gene match. Germline V gene sequence: CDR1 MDHEN, CDR2 SYDVKM. For the CDR3, the DNA is TGTGCCAGCAGTTCCCCGACTAGCAGTTTCTACAATGAGCAGTTCTTC. This codes for CASSSPTSSFYNEQFF.

As to this clone: This specimen includes other DNA sequences encoding the same CDR3. The V call is TRBV4-3, the J call TRBJ1-2; 9 bases are a match to TRBD1. The length of the CDR3 is 14 residues. Germline CDR1 LGHNA, CDR2 YSLEER. Germline trimming cut 3 bases from V and 5 bases from J; bases unmatched to any gene: 4. The DNA of the CDR3 is TGCGCCAGCAGCCAGGGACAGGGTACTTATGGCTACACCTTC. As protein: CASSQGQGTYGYTF.

The V gene is TRBV4-1, the J gene TRBJ1-1; 7 nucleotides agree with TRBD1. CDR1 and CDR2 from the germline V gene are MGHRA and YSYEKL. The V gene end was trimmed by 3 bases and the J gene end by 0 bases; junction bases not matched to a gene: 7. CDR3 length: 16 amino acids. The CDR3 loop is CASSHFLDRMNTEAFF. Here the CDR3 DNA reads TGCGCCAGCAGCCACTTTTTGGACAGGATGAACACTGAAGCTTTCTTT.

This chain joins TRBV5-5 and TRBJ1-4; D perhaps matches TRBD1 (5 bases). Germline CDR1 reads SGHKS; CDR2 reads YYEKEE (reference sequence). CDR3 length equals 15 residues. Trimming removed 3 bases at V and 8 bases at J, with 17 bases between. The CDR3 nucleotides read TGTGCCAGCAGCTCCCACCGGGACGGGGGGGAAAAACTGTTTTTT. Residues: CASSSHRDGGEKLFF.

This rearrangement joins TRBV10-3 to TRBJ2-1, with D uncertain. CDR3 length: 14 residues. Per germline, CDR1 ENHRY and CDR2 SYGVKD. Between the trimmed V and J ends, which lost 6 bases and 0 bases, there was a span of 9 bases. The CDR3 loop reads CAIRGSRSYNEQFF. The CDR3 region has the DNA TGTGCCATCAGAGGTAGTCGCTCCTACAATGAGCAGTTCTTC.

As to this clone: Other DNA variants within this sample encode the same CDR3. V is TRBV5-4 and J is TRBJ2-5, with D perhaps matching TRBD1 or TRBD2 (5 bases each). CDR3 length: 14 amino acids. Trimming cost V 3 bases and J 2 bases, with 11 bases left between them. Germline V gene sequence: CDR1 SGHNT, CDR2 YYREEE (reference sequence). Here the CDR3 DNA reads TGTGCCAGCAGCTCTGGGACGGATCAAGAGACCCAGTACTTC. It specifies CASSSGTDQETQYF.

This clone was picked up a small number of times. This chain links TRBV5-3 with TRBJ1-5; tentative D call: TRBD1 (5 bases). TRBV5-3 is annotated as an ORF whose role is uncertain. This CDR3 is built from 15 residues. V was clipped by 4 bases and J by 1 base, with 12 bases between them. CDR3 amino acids: CARSEGRGSNQPQHF. In nucleotides, the CDR3 is TGTGCCAGAAGCGAGGGGCGTGGCAGCAATCAGCCCCAGCATTTT.

The chain recombines TRBV15 with TRBJ1-2, with D possibly TRBD1 on 5 matching bases. Germline loops: CDR1 LNHNV, CDR2 YYDKDF (reference sequence). Trimming shortened V by 0 bases and J by 5 bases, and 16 bases separated the two germline ends. The CDR3 contains 16 residues. CDR3 DNA sequence: TGTGCCACCAGCAGAGATAAGGGCGGGGGAATATATGGCTACACCTTC. It yields the protein CATSRDKGGGIYGYTF.

The chain uses TRBV6-5 and TRBJ2-5; maybe TRBD1 (6 bases). The V end lost 2 bases, the J end lost 4 bases, and 11 bases lay between the germline ends. Germline V gives CDR1 MNHEY, CDR2 SVGAGI. CDR3 length: 14 residues. This chain's CDR3 is CASSYLGQLETQYF. CDR3 sequence (DNA): TGTGCCAGCAGTTACCTGGGACAACTAGAGACCCAGTACTTC.

The V gene is TRBV2, the J gene TRBJ2-3; 11 bases align to TRBD2. J lost 0 bases, V lost 6 bases, and 11 bases had no gene match. The CDR3 contains 18 residues. Per germline, CDR1 SNHLY and CDR2 FYNNEI. The CDR3 loop is CASRPGTSGPASTDTQYF. The CDR3 DNA sequence: TGTGCCAGCAGACCCGGGACTAGCGGCCCCGCTAGCACAGATACGCAGTATTTT.

V gene TRBV29-1 combines with J gene TRBJ1-1, with D unclear. There are 15 residues in the CDR3. CDR1 is SQVTM and CDR2 is ANQGSEA in the germline V gene. The V gene lost 6 bases and the J gene lost 0 bases, with 17 bases spanning the gap. Written as DNA, the CDR3 is TGCAGCGTGCGATCTCAGGCCCGCATGAACACTGAAGCTTTCTTT. Translated: CSVRSQARMNTEAFF.

V gene TRBV7-8 combines with J gene TRBJ1-4; 8 bases line up with TRBD1. The CDR3 has 16 amino acids. V shed 5 bases, J shed 6 bases, and the junction held 11 bases outside the gene matches. Germline CDR1 SGHVS, CDR2 FQNEAQ. This CDR3 is CASSPAVGTGYEKLFF. CDR3 coding DNA: TGTGCCAGCAGCCCGGCGGTCGGGACAGGCTATGAAAAACTGTTTTTT.

For this clone: Other nucleotide sequences in the sample specify the same CDR3. This chain uses TRBV9 with TRBJ2-3; TRBD2 matches at 12 bases. The germline V gene encodes CDR1 SGDLS and CDR2 YYNGEE. The CDR3 is 16 amino acids. J was trimmed by 6 bases and V by 1 base; bases with no gene match: 6. The CDR3 DNA reads TGTGCCAGCAGCGTACTAGCGGGAGGGCCGGCGGATACGCAGTATTTT. Translating gives CASSVLAGGPADTQYF.

This clone came up a few times. J is TRBJ1-1 and V is TRBV13; D is undetermined. Trimming took off 5 bases at V and 4 bases at J, with 11 bases between the two ends. The CDR3 totals 13 residues. Germline loops: CDR1 PRHDT, CDR2 FYEKMQ (reference sequence). The CDR3 nucleotides are TGTGCCAGCAGCGTGAATTTGGGCACTGAAGCTTTCTTT. Its protein product is CASSVNLGTEAFF.

Notes on this clone: The sample has other DNA sequences that encode this CDR3 too. The J gene is TRBJ1-2, the V gene TRBV5-1; possibly TRBD1 for D (5 bases). Per the germline V gene, CDR1 is SGHRS and CDR2 is YFSETQ. V was shortened by 0 bases and J by 8 bases, with 11 bases between the two germline ends. The CDR3 totals 13 residues. CDR3 DNA sequence: TGCGCCAGCAGCTTGGGTTCCGGGGACGGCTACACCTTC. Protein: CASSLGSGDGYTF. The full variable domain, rest sourced from reference TRBV5-1 and TRBJ1-2, is KAGVTQTPRYLIKTRGQQVTLSCSPISGHRSVSWYQQTPGQGLQFLFEYFSETQRNKGNFPGRFSGRQFSNSRSEMNVSTLELGDSALYLCASSLGSGDGYTFGSGTRLTVV.

DNA for the CDR3: TGTGCCAGCGGCTCGGGCCCACCGACTTTCTTT. Residues: CASGSGPPTFF. The V gene is TRBV6-6, the J gene TRBJ1-1; no reliable D call. V was cut by 8 bases and J by 12 bases, with 16 bases left in between. Germline values: CDR1 MNHNY, CDR2 SVGAGI (reference sequence). The CDR3 contains 11 residues.

This clone was seen once. CDR3 sequence: CSAGDRVGYEQYF. CDR3 sequence (DNA): TGCAGCGCCGGAGACAGGGTAGGTTACGAGCAGTACTTC. The genes are TRBV29-1 and TRBJ2-7; 7 nucleotides match TRBD1. This CDR3 spans 13 amino acids. Trimming removed 7 bases from V and 4 bases from J; junction bases left unmatched: 10. Germline CDR1 and CDR2: SQVTM and ANQGSEA.

This chain uses TRBV2 with TRBJ2-3; D not certain. The germline V gene has CDR1 SNHLY and CDR2 FYNNEI. The CDR3 is 15 residues long. Trimming shortened V by 6 bases and J by 0 bases, and 13 bases separated the two germline ends. CDR3 protein: CASSQRPVSTDTQYF. DNA for the CDR3: TGTGCCAGCAGCCAGCGCCCCGTGAGCACAGATACGCAGTATTTT.

The rearrangement joins TRBV2 to TRBJ2-1, with D possibly being TRBD1 or TRBD2 (5 bases each). There are 16 residues in the CDR3. CDR1 and CDR2 from the germline V gene are SNHLY and FYNNEI. Trimming took off 8 bases at V and 0 bases at J, with 17 bases between the two ends. DNA of the CDR3: TGTGCCAGCGCCGGACTCCGGGGCGCCTCCTACAATGAGCAGTTCTTC. Translated: CASAGLRGASYNEQFF.

The chain is built from TRBV9 and TRBJ2-7; 10 bases fit TRBD2. Germline V lookup: CDR1 SGDLS, CDR2 YYNGEE. The junction had 15 bases not matched to a gene; V was cut back by 0 bases and J by 6 bases. The CDR3 totals 18 residues. CDR3 coding DNA: TGTGCCAGCAGCGTAGCTCCCTCAGGGGTAGCGGGAGGATCCGAGCAGTACTTC. It yields the protein CASSVAPSGVAGGSEQYF.